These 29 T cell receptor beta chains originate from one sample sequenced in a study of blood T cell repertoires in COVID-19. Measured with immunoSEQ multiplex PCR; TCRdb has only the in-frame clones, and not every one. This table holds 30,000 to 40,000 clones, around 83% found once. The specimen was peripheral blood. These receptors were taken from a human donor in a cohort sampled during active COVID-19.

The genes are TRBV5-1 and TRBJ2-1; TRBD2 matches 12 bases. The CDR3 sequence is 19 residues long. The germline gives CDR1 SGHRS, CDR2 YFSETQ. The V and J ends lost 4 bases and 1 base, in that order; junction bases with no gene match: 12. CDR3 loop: CASSRLAGGQDRSYNEQFF. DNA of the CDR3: TGCGCCAGCAGCAGGCTAGCGGGGGGGCAAGATAGGTCCTACAATGAGCAGTTCTTC.

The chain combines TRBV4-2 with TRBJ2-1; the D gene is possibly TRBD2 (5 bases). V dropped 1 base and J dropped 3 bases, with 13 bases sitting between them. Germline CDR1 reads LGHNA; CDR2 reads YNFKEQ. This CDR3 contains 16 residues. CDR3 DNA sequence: TGTGCCAGCAGCCAAGTGTACGGGGTCCTCTACAATGAGCAGTTCTTC. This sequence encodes CASSQVYGVLYNEQFF.

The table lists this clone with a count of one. The CDR3 bases are TGTGCCAGCAGCCAGGAGCTATACAGGGTTACGGGCTACACCTTC. Protein: CASSQELYRVTGYTF. The chain is built from TRBV7-9 and TRBJ1-2; TRBD1 might be the D (6 bases). The germline V gene has CDR1 SEHNR and CDR2 FQNEAQ (reference sequence). The V and J ends lost 5 bases and 8 bases respectively, with 21 bases between them. The CDR3 length is 15 residues.

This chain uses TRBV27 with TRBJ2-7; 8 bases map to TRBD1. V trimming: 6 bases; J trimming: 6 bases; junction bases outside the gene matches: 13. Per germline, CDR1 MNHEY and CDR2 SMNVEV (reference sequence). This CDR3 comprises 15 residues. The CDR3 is CASRRPDRDEGEQYF. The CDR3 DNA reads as TGTGCCAGCAGGAGGCCGGACAGGGATGAAGGCGAGCAGTACTTC.

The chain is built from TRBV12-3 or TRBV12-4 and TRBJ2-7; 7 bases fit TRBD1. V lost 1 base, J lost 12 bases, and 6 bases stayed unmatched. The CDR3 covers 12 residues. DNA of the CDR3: TGTGCCAGCAGTTTAGGGAGACAGGGCGGGTACTTC. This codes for CASSLGRQGGYF.

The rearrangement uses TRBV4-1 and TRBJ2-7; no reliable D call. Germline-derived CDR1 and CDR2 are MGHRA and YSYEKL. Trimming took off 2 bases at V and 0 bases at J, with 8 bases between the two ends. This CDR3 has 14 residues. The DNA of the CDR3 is TGCGCCAGCAGCCAATGGCTTGCCTCCTACGAGCAGTACTTC. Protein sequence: CASSQWLASYEQYF.

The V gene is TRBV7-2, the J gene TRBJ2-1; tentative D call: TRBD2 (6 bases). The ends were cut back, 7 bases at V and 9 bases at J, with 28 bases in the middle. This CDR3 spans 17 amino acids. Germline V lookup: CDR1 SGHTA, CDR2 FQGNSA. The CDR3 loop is CASILPGLKGTLSEQFF. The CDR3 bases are TGTGCCAGCATCCTTCCGGGACTCAAGGGCACGTTGAGTGAGCAGTTCTTC.

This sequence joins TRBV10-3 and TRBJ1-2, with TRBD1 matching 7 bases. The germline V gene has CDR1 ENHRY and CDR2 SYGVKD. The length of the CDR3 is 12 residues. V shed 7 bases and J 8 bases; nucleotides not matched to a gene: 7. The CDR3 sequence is CAIKRTGEGYTF. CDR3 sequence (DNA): TGTGCCATCAAAAGAACAGGGGAGGGCTACACCTTC.

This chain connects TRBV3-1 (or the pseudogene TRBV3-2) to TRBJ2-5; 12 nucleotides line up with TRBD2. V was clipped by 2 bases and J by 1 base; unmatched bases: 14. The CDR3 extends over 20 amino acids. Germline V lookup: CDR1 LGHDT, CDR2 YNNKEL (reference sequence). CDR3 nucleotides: TGTGCCAGCAGCCAATCGTGGTTGCTAGCGGGGGGGCAGCCCCAAGAGACCCAGTACTTC. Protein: CASSQSWLLAGGQPQETQYF.

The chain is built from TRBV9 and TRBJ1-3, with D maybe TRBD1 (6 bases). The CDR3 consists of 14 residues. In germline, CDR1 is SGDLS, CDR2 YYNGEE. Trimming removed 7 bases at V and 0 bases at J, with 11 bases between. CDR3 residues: CASGPQGSGNTIYF. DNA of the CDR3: TGTGCCAGCGGACCACAGGGCTCTGGAAACACCATATATTTT.

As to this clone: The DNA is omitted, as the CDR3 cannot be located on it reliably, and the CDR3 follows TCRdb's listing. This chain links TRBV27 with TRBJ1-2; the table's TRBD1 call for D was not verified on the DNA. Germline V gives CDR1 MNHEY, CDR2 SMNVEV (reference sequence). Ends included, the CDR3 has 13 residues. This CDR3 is CASSSGQGHGYTF.

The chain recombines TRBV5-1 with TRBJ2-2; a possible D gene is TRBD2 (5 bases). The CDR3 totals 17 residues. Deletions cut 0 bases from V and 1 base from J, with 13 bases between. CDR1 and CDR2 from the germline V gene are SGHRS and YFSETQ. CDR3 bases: TGCGCCAGCAGCTTGGCCCCTTCGGGGTTGAACACCGGGGAGCTGTTTTTT. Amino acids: CASSLAPSGLNTGELFF.

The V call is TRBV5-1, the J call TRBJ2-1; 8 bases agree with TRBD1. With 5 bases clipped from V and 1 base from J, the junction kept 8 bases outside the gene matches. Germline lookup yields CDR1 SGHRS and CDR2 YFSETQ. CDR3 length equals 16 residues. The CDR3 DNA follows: TGCGCCAGCAGACCGGGACAGGAACGTTCCTACAATGAGCAGTTCTTC. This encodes CASRPGQERSYNEQFF. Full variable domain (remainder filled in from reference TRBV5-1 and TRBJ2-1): KAGVTQTPRYLIKTRGQQVTLSCSPISGHRSVSWYQQTPGQGLQFLFEYFSETQRNKGNFPGRFSGRQFSNSRSEMNVSTLELGDSALYLCASRPGQERSYNEQFFGPGTRLTVL.

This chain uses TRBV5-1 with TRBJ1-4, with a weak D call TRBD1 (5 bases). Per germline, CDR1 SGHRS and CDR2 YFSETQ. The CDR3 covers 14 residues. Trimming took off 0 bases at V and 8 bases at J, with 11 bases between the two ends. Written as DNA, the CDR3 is TGCGCCAGCAGCTTGGATAGGGGAGGAGAAAAACTGTTTTTT. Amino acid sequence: CASSLDRGGEKLFF.

The CDR3 protein is CASSLGQGARTGELFF. In DNA form, the CDR3 reads TGCGCCAGCAGCCTGGGACAGGGGGCGCGAACCGGGGAGCTGTTTTTT. The chain uses TRBV5-1 and TRBJ2-2; 12 bases agree with TRBD1. The CDR3 is 16 amino acids. V dropped 4 bases and J dropped 5; count of bases not matched to a gene: 6. Per germline, CDR1 SGHRS and CDR2 YFSETQ.

CDR3 amino acids: CASSFRTSGYNEQFF. The CDR3 DNA reads as TGTGCCAGCAGCTTTCGGACTAGCGGGTACAATGAGCAGTTCTTC. The chain has TRBV9 and TRBJ2-1, with 11 bases lining up with TRBD2. The CDR3 totals 15 residues. The trim removed 4 bases at V and 4 bases at J, leaving 4 bases unmatched. Germline V gene sequence: CDR1 SGDLS, CDR2 YYNGEE.

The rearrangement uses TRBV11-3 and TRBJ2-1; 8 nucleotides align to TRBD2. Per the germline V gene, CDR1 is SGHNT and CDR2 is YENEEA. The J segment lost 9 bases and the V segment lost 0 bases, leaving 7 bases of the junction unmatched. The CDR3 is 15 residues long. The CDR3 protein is CASSLDGGEGFEQFF. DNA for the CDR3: TGTGCCAGCAGCTTAGACGGGGGGGAAGGCTTTGAGCAGTTCTTC.

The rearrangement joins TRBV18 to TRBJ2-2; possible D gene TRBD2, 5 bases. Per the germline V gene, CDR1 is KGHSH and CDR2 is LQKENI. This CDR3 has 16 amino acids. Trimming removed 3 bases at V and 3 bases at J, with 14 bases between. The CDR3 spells CASSPTLPRDTGELFF. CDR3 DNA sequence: TGTGCCAGCTCACCGACTCTACCGAGGGACACCGGGGAGCTGTTTTTT.

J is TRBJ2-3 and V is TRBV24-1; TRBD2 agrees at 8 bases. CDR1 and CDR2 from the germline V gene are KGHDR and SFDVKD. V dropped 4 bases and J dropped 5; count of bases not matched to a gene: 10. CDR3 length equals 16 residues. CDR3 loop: CATSDPLRGAGDTQYF. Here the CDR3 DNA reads TGTGCCACCAGTGACCCTTTGCGGGGGGCAGGAGATACGCAGTATTTT.

The CDR3 reads CASQTSGAGKYF. In DNA form, the CDR3 reads TGTGCCAGTCAGACTAGTGGGGCCGGGAAGTATTTT. The chain carries TRBV2 and TRBJ2-3; D possibly corresponds to TRBD2 (6 bases). CDR1 is SNHLY, CDR2 FYNNEI, per germline. Deletions cut 9 bases from V and 13 bases from J, with 20 bases between. This CDR3 has 12 residues.

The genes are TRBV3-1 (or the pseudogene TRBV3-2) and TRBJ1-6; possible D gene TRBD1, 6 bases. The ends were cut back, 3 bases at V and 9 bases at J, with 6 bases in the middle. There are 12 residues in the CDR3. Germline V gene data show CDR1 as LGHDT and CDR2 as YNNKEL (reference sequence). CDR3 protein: CASSQDSSPLHF. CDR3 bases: TGTGCCAGCAGCCAGGACAGTTCACCCCTCCACTTT.

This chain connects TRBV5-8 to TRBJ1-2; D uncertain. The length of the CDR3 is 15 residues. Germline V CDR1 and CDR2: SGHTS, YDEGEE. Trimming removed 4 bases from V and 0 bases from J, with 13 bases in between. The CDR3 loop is CASSRERSPNYGYTF. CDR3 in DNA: TGTGCCAGCAGCCGGGAGAGAAGTCCTAACTATGGCTACACCTTC.

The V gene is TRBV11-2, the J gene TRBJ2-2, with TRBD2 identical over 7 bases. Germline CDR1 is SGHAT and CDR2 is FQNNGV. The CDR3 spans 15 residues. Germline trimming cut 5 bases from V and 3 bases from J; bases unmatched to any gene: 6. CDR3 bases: TGTGCCAGCAGCCGACCTAGCGGCTACACCGGGGAGCTGTTTTTT. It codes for CASSRPSGYTGELFF.

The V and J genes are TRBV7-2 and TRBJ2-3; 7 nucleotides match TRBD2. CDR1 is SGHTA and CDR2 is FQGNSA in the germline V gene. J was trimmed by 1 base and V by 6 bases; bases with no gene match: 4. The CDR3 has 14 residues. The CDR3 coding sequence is TGTGCCAGCAGACGGGACTACGGCACAGATACGCAGTATTTT. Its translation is CASRRDYGTDTQYF.

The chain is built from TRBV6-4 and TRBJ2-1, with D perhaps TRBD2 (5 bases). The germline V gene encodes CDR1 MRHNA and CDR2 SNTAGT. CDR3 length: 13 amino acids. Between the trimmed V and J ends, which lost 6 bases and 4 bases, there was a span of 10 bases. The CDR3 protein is CASSPGIYNEQFF. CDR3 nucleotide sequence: TGTGCCAGCAGCCCCGGGATTTACAATGAGCAGTTCTTC.

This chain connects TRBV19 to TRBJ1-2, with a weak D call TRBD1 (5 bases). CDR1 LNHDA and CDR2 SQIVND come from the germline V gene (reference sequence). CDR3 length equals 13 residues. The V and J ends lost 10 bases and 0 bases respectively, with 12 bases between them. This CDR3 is CATKLTANYGYTF. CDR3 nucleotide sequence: TGTGCCACAAAGTTGACAGCTAACTATGGCTACACCTTC.

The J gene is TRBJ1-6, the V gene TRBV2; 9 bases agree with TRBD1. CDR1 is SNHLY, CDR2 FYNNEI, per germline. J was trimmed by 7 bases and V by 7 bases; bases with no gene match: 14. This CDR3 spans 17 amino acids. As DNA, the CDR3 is TGTGCCAGCAAGCAGACAGGGGGATTCGGCAGAAATTCACCCCTCCACTTT. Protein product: CASKQTGGFGRNSPLHF.

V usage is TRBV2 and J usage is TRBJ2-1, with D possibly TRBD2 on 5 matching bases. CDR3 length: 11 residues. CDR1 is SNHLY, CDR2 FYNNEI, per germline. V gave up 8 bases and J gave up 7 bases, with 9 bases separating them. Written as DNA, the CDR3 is TGTGCCAGCGGTCAGCGGAATGAGCAGTTCTTC. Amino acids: CASGQRNEQFF.

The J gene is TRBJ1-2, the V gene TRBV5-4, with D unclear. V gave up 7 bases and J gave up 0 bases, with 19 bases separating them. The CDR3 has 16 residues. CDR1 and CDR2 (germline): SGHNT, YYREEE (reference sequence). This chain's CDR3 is CASAIHGSASNYGYTF. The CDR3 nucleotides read TGTGCCAGCGCAATCCACGGGTCAGCCTCTAACTATGGCTACACCTTC.